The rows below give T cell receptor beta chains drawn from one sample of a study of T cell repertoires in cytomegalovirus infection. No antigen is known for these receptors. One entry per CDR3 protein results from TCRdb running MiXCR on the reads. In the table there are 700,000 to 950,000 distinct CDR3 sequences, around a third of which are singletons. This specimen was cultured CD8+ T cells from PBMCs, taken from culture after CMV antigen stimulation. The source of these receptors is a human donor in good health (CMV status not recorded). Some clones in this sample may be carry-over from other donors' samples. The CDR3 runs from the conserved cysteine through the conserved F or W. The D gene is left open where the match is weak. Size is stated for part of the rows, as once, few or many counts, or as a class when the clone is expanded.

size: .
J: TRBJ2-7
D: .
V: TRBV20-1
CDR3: CSARGGPNTTYEQYF
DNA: TGCAGTGCTAGGGGGGGACCTAATACTACCTACGAGCAGTACTTC

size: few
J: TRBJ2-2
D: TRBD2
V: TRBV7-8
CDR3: CASSWLAVTGELFF
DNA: TGTGCCAGCAGCTGGCTAGCGGTCACCGGGGAGCTGTTTTTT

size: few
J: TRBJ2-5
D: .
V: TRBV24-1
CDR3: CATSPGESSQETQYF
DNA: TGTGCCACCAGTCCAGGGGAATCCTCCCAAGAGACCCAGTACTTC

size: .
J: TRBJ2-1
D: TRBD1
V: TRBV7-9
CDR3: CASSLAVGDRGHNEQFF
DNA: TGTGCCAGCAGCTTAGCGGTGGGGGACAGGGGCCACAATGAGCAGTTCTTC

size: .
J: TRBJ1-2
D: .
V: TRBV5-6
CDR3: CASSFPGEIGYTF
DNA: TGTGCCAGCAGCTTCCCAGGGGAGATTGGCTACACCTTC

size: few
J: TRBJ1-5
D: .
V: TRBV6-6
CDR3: CASREGTNPEGNQPQHF
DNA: TGTGCCAGCAGGGAGGGGACTAACCCAGAGGGCAATCAGCCCCAGCATTTT

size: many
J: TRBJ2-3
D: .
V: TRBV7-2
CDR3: CASSSERGWADTQYF
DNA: TGTGCCAGCAGCTCGGAACGGGGGTGGGCAGATACGCAGTATTTT

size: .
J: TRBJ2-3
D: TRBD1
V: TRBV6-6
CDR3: CASSYRGTTDTQYF
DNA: TGTGCCAGCAGCTACAGGGGGACCACAGATACGCAGTATTTT

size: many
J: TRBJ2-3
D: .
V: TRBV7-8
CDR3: CASSLDRLWTQYF
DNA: TGTGCCAGCAGCTTAGACCGGCTTTGGACGCAGTATTTT

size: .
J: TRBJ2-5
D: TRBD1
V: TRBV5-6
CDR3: CASSLARRRQGETQYF
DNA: TGTGCCAGCAGCTTGGCCCGGCGTAGACAGGGAGAGACCCAGTACTTC

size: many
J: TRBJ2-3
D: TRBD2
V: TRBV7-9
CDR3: CASSPLAGTITDTQYF
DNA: TGTGCCAGCAGCCCGCTAGCGGGGACGATCACAGATACGCAGTATTTT

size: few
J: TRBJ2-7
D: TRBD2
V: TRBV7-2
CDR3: CASSLISGGTYEQYF
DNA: TGTGCCAGCAGCCTCATTAGCGGGGGGACTTACGAGCAGTACTTC

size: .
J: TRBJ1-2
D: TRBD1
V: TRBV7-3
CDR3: CASSSGVRAGGDGYTF
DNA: TGTGCCAGCAGCTCTGGGGTTAGGGCAGGGGGTGATGGCTACACCTTC

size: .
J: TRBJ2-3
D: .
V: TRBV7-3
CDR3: CASGEGPGTDTQYF
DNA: TGTGCCAGCGGAGAGGGACCTGGCACAGATACGCAGTATTTT

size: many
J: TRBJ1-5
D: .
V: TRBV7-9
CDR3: CASSSSTDAHQPQHF
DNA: TGTGCCAGCAGCTCTTCGACAGATGCGCATCAGCCCCAGCATTTT

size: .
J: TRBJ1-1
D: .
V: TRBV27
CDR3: CASSLMGPPVNTEAFF
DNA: TGTGCCAGCAGTTTAATGGGGCCCCCAGTGAACACTGAAGCTTTCTTT

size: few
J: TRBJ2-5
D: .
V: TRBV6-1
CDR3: CAGKWERRPYQETQYF
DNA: TGTGCCGGCAAATGGGAAAGACGACCGTACCAAGAGACCCAGTACTTC

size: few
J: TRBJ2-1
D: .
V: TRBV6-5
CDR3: CASSYSRQGAYNEQFF
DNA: TGTGCCAGCAGTTACTCGAGGCAGGGAGCCTACAATGAGCAGTTCTTC

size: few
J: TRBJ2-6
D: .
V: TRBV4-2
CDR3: CASSQVWGEWANVLTF
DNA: TGTGCCAGCAGCCAAGTTTGGGGGGAGTGGGCCAACGTCCTGACTTTC

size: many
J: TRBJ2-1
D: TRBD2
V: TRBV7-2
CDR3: CASSLRAGGLYNEQFF
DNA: TGTGCCAGCAGCTTAAGAGCGGGGGGACTCTACAATGAGCAGTTCTTC

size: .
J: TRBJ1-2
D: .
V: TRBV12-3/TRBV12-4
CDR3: CASSWAPATYGYTF
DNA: TGTGCCAGCAGTTGGGCCCCAGCTACCTATGGCTACACCTTC

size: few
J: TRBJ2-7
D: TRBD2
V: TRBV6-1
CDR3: CASSYIAAGGGEQYF
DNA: TGTGCCAGCAGTTATATAGCTGCGGGGGGGGGCGAGCAGTACTTC

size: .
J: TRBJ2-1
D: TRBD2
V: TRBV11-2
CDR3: CASSFQRGEVEQFF
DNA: TGTGCCAGCAGCTTCCAGCGGGGGGAGGTTGAGCAGTTCTTC

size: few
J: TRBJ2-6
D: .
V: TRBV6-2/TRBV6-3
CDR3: CVSSYAYVGGSGANVLTF
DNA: TGTGTCAGCAGTTACGCCTACGTAGGGGGATCTGGGGCCAACGTCCTGACTTTC

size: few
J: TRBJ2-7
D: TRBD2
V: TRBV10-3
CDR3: CAISEEGSGAYEQYF
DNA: TGTGCCATCAGTGAGGAGGGTAGCGGGGCCTACGAGCAGTACTTC

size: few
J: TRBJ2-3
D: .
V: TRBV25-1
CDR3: CASSEHRTTDTQYF
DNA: TGTGCCAGCAGTGAACACAGGACCACAGATACGCAGTATTTT

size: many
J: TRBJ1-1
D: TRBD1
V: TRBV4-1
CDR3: CASRPRPSGQEDPEAFF
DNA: TGCGCCAGCAGACCTCGCCCCTCGGGACAGGAGGACCCTGAAGCTTTCTTT

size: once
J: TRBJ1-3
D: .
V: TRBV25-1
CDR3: CASSEYAGDGNTIYF
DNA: TGTGCCAGTAGTGAATACGCAGGGGATGGAAACACCATATATTTT

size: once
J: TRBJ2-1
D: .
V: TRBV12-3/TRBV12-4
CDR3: CASRSGGGEYNEQFF
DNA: TGTGCCAGCCGCAGTGGGGGGGGCGAATACAATGAGCAGTTCTTC

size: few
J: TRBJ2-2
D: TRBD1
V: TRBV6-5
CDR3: CASSPAQGAAGELFF
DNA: TGTGCCAGCAGCCCGGCCCAGGGGGCGGCCGGGGAGCTGTTTTTT